What follows is one T cell receptor (beta chain) and its context. The length of the CDR3 is 14 residues. The V end lost 6 bases, the J end lost 0 bases, and 11 bases lay between the germline ends. Germline V lookup: CDR1 LNHDA, CDR2 SQIVND (reference sequence). This sample is drawn from a study of neoadjuvant anti-PD-1 for oral cavity cancer. Stated time point: after neoadjuvant nivolumab, at surgical resection. Stage II-IVA oral cavity squamous cell carcinoma was new and untreated by systemic or radiation therapy. The repertoire was sequenced with immunoSEQ multiplex PCR; TCRdb's copy has only in-frame clones and lacks some. This table holds approximately 8,400 clones, 70% found once.

The V and J genes are TRBV19 and TRBJ1-1; D not certain. This material consisted of PBMCs, taken after nivolumab (anti-PD-1) treatment. The receptor was derived from a person aged 35-79 years with oral cavity squamous cell carcinoma. The CDR3 region is CASRYRELNTEAFF. DNA of the CDR3: TGTGCCAGTAGATACAGAGAACTGAACACTGAAGCTTTCTTT.